This T cell receptor beta chain was identified in a study of T cells in Graves' hyperthyroidism and ophthalmopathy. Study-wide results and limits: The majority of expanded thyroid clonotypes above 0.001 also appeared in blood.

Researchers took RNA transcripts and amplified the TCR beta CDR3 regions from them. Initially, a first-round RT-PCR of the TCR CDR3 employed the HTBI primer set. Each CDR3 protein is one row after TCRdb ran MiXCR on the multiplex PCR reads. The sample shows hundreds of thousands of distinct CDR3 sequences, less than 15% of them seen only once. The V end was cut by 1 base, the J end by 3 bases, with 11 bases between. The germline V gene has CDR1 SGHNT and CDR2 YENEEA. The CDR3 is made up of 15 amino acids. As for this clonotype: As yet, its antigen is unknown.

This TCR was sampled from a woman under 30 with Graves' hyperthyroidism. The chain recombines TRBV11-3 with TRBJ2-3; D call uncertain. The sequenced sample was blood. CDR3 protein: CASSLGATSTDTQYF. The CDR3 DNA reads TGTGCCAGCAGCTTAGGGGCAACCAGTACAGATACGCAGTATTTT.